The clone carrying this T cell receptor (beta chain) occurred a few times. Its antigen remains unknown. TCRdb re-called the reads through MiXCR, storing one row per CDR3 protein. The table has approximately 100,000 distinct CDR3 sequences, 42% seen once. This sample is drawn from a study of T cell repertoires in cytomegalovirus infection. About the study: Newly reported HLA-C-restricted and thoroughly characterized HLA-B-restricted CMV epitopes were employed.

Regarding the study as a whole: It was HLA-C-restricted CMV-specific TCR beta clonotypes that dominated the response ex vivo. CMV carriers with the relevant HLA were identified by cumulative public TCR beta family frequency.

V lost 6 bases and J 6 bases, leaving 14 bases between the germline ends. The CDR3 is made up of 13 amino acids. CDR1 and CDR2 from the germline V gene are MNHEY and SMNVEV (reference sequence). Source: CD8+ T cells from cultured PBMCs, taken from culture after CMV antigen stimulation. The TCR sequence derives from a human donor in good health (CMV status not recorded). Some clones in this sample may be carry-over from other donors' samples. This chain uses TRBV27 with TRBJ1-1; D is unclear. The CDR3 DNA reads TGTGCCAGCAGCCCGTCGAAGGGCGCTGAAGCTTTCTTT. The encoded protein is CASSPSKGAEAFF.